The TCR beta chain under discussion was sequenced for a study of blood T cell repertoires in COVID-19. On the study more broadly: Donors in the United States, Italy and Spain gave samples during acute or convalescent COVID-19. Nucleic acid was either cDNA or gDNA, and it came from T cells, B-cell-depleted T cells, or PBMCs.

How the authors handled the data: Estimated nucleated cell counts came from reference gene primer amplification. Method: immunoSEQ multiplex PCR; TCRdb's copy keeps in-frame clones and lacks some. V and J calls and clone size are those listed in that table; D and trimming were worked out from the DNA. Among roughly 110,000 clones listed, approximately 85% were seen once. From germline, CDR1 is LGHDT and CDR2 YNNKEL (reference sequence). J gave up 4 bases and V 4 bases, and 10 bases lay outside the gene matches. This CDR3 has 16 amino acids. Sequencing was carried out using peripheral blood. This chain uses TRBV3-1 (or the pseudogene TRBV3-2) with TRBJ1-1; 9 nucleotides match TRBD1. This TCR was sampled from a man aged 70-80 years with acute or convalescent COVID-19. CDR3 loop: CASSPGTGYSGTEAFF. CDR3 bases: TGTGCCAGCAGCCCTGGGACAGGGTATAGCGGCACTGAAGCTTTCTTT.